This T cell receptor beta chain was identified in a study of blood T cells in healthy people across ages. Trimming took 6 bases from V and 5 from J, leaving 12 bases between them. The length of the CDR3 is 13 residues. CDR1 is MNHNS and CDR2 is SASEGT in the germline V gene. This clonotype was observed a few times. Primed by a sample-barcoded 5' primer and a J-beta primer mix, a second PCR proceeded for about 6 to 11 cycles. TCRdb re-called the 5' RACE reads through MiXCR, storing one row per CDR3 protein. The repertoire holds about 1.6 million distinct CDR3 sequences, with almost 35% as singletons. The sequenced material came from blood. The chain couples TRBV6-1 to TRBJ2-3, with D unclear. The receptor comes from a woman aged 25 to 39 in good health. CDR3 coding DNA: TGTGCCAGCAGCCTCACCATAGGAGATACGCAGTATTTT. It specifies CASSLTIGDTQYF.